Listed below are T cell receptor beta chains from one sample, sequenced in a study of early T cells in non-severe SARS-CoV-2 infection. From the 5' RACE reads, TCRdb called clonotypes with MiXCR, one entry per CDR3 protein. The sample has 85,000 to 100,000 distinct CDR3 sequences, approximately 11% seen once; the top ten hold roughly 4.8%. The specimen was whole blood, collected at baseline. The receptors shown here come from an adult who was a healthcare worker with PCR-confirmed SARS-CoV-2 infection or an uninfected control (not recorded which). Each CDR3 is given with its conserved first and last residue. Fields, in order: CDR3 protein, CDR3 DNA, D gene, J gene, V gene, clone size. D genes are given only for firm matches. Some rows mark clone size as missing; the rest say once, few, many or name a class of expanded clone.

CASSQRGGPYEQYF | TGTGCCAGCAGCCAAAGGGGGGGCCCCTACGAGCAGTACTTC | NA | TRBJ2-7 | TRBV4-2 | NA
CASSLVSGQETQYF | TGTGCCAGCAGCTTAGTATCAGGGCAAGAGACCCAGTACTTC | NA | TRBJ2-5 | TRBV7-9 | many
CASSLELGASYGYTF | TGTGCCAGCAGCTTGGAACTGGGGGCCTCCTATGGCTACACCTTC | NA | TRBJ1-2 | TRBV5-4 | many
CASAAFSTSTDTQYF | TGTGCCAGCGCCGCATTCTCCACTAGCACAGATACGCAGTATTTT | NA | TRBJ2-3 | TRBV18 | NA
CASSFAPRGANEQFF | TGTGCCAGCAGCTTCGCCCCTCGGGGGGCGAATGAGCAGTTCTTC | NA | TRBJ2-1 | TRBV7-8 | many
CASRPGQGPSYGYTF | TGTGCCAGCAGACCCGGACAGGGGCCCTCCTATGGCTACACCTTC | TRBD1 | TRBJ1-2 | TRBV12-3/TRBV12-4 | few
CASSLRQGVETQYF | TGTGCCAGCAGCTTGCGCCAGGGGGTTGAGACCCAGTACTTC | TRBD1 | TRBJ2-5 | TRBV11-2 | few
CASSVDLLGGDEQFF | TGTGCCAGCAGCGTAGACCTTTTGGGAGGAGATGAGCAGTTCTTC | NA | TRBJ2-1 | TRBV9 | few
CSVPGLAGGTDTQYF | TGCAGTGTCCCGGGACTAGCGGGAGGGACAGATACGCAGTATTTT | TRBD2 | TRBJ2-3 | TRBV20-1 | many
CAISPGTGGEKLFF | TGTGCCATCAGCCCAGGGACAGGGGGGGAAAAACTGTTTTTT | TRBD1 | TRBJ1-4 | TRBV10-3 | many
CASSFGGGADTQYF | TGCGCCAGCAGCTTTGGGGGAGGAGCAGATACGCAGTATTTT | NA | TRBJ2-3 | TRBV5-1 | few
CASSPILGGSAKNIQYF | TGTGCCAGCTCACCAATACTGGGGGGATCTGCCAAAAACATTCAGTACTTC | NA | TRBJ2-4 | TRBV18 | few
CASSLEAARDTQYF | TGCGCCAGCAGCTTGGAAGCGGCTAGAGATACGCAGTATTTT | NA | TRBJ2-3 | TRBV5-1 | few
CASSQYYSTDTQYF | TGTGCCAGCAGCCAATACTACAGCACAGATACGCAGTATTTT | NA | TRBJ2-3 | TRBV14 | many
CASSLDRGLYGNTIYF | TGTGCCAGCAGCTTAGACAGGGGGCTGTACGGAAACACCATATATTTT | TRBD1 | TRBJ1-3 | TRBV7-6 | NA
CSAVVGLAGADTQYF | TGCAGTGCGGTCGTTGGACTAGCGGGCGCAGATACGCAGTATTTT | TRBD2 | TRBJ2-3 | TRBV20-1 | NA
CASSPGGGLRGEQFF | TGTGCCAGCAGCCCCGGGGGGGGCCTAAGGGGTGAGCAGTTCTTC | TRBD2 | TRBJ2-1 | TRBV7-7 | many
CASSFLTQGADTQYF | TGTGCCAGCAGCTTTCTAACACAGGGAGCAGATACGCAGTATTTT | NA | TRBJ2-3 | TRBV7-9 | few
CASAYTGTEAFF | TGTGCCAGCGCCTATACGGGCACTGAAGCTTTCTTT | NA | TRBJ1-1 | TRBV3-1 | many
CASSGAHLNYEQYF | TGTGCCAGCAGTGGCGCACATCTAAACTACGAGCAGTACTTC | NA | TRBJ2-7 | TRBV6-1 | few
CAISESGGAKTDTQYF | TGTGCCATCAGTGAGTCTGGGGGGGCAAAGACAGATACGCAGTATTTT | NA | TRBJ2-3 | TRBV10-3 | NA
CASSPGGLYNEQFF | TGTGCCAGCAGCCCGGGAGGCCTTTACAATGAGCAGTTCTTC | TRBD2 | TRBJ2-1 | TRBV7-2 | few
CASSLRGWNMNTEAFF | TGTGCCAGCAGCTTACGGGGGTGGAACATGAACACTGAAGCTTTCTTT | NA | TRBJ1-1 | TRBV13 | NA
CAIGSVGSGNTIYF | TGTGCCATCGGCTCGGTCGGCTCTGGAAACACCATATATTTT | NA | TRBJ1-3 | TRBV10-3 | few
CASSPTLPQGPEVF | TGTGCCAGCAGCCCAACCCTCCCCCAGGGGCCCGAAGTGTTC | NA | TRBJ2-7 | TRBV7-9 | many
CASSTLIQNEQFF | TGTGCCAGCAGCACCCTAATACAAAATGAGCAGTTCTTC | NA | TRBJ2-1 | TRBV7-3 | NA
CASSLVGSTNEKLFF | TGTGCCAGCAGCTTAGTGGGTTCGACTAATGAAAAACTGTTTTTT | NA | TRBJ1-4 | TRBV11-2 | many
CASSLTNADTQYF | TGTGCCAGCTCACTGACTAATGCAGATACGCAGTATTTT | NA | TRBJ2-3 | TRBV18 | few
CASSRLASNEQFF | TGTGCCAGTAGTAGACTAGCGAGCAATGAGCAGTTCTTC | TRBD2 | TRBJ2-1 | TRBV19 | many
CASRQAGVGTGELFF | TGTGCCAGCAGACAAGCGGGAGTCGGCACCGGGGAGCTGTTTTTT | TRBD2 | TRBJ2-2 | TRBV7-2 | NA
CASRLLNGYNSPLHF | TGTGCCAGCAGGTTATTAAATGGATATAATTCACCCCTCCACTTT | NA | TRBJ1-6 | TRBV7-8 | few
CSARGHSVGELFF | TGCAGTGCCAGGGGACATTCTGTCGGGGAGCTGTTTTTT | NA | TRBJ2-2 | TRBV20-1 | NA
CAWAPGSNQPQHF | TGTGCCTGGGCCCCGGGTAGCAATCAGCCCCAGCATTTT | NA | TRBJ1-5 | TRBV30 | few
CASTEGQRTDTQYF | TGTGCCAGCACCGAGGGGCAACGCACAGATACGCAGTATTTT | NA | TRBJ2-3 | TRBV6-4 | NA
CASSFDRNNSPLHF | TGTGCCAGCAGTTTTGACAGGAATAATTCACCCCTCCACTTT | NA | TRBJ1-6 | TRBV6-1 | NA
CASSQGGSSYNEQFF | TGTGCCAGCAGCCAAGGGGGCAGCTCCTACAATGAGCAGTTCTTC | NA | TRBJ2-1 | TRBV4-2 | many
CASSGLQGDEQYF | TGTGCCAGCTCTGGCCTACAGGGGGACGAGCAGTACTTC | TRBD1 | TRBJ2-7 | TRBV18 | few
CSAGTDEAFF | TGCAGCGCAGGGACAGACGAGGCTTTCTTT | TRBD1 | TRBJ1-1 | TRBV29-1 | few
CASSVEVTGTAADTQYF | TGTGCCAGCAGTGTAGAAGTGACGGGGACGGCTGCAGATACGCAGTATTTT | NA | TRBJ2-3 | TRBV6-4 | NA
CASSIIGGSTDTQYF | TGTGCCAGCAGCATCATTGGGGGGAGCACAGATACGCAGTATTTT | NA | TRBJ2-3 | TRBV7-2 | NA
CSVEYSGESTDTQYF | TGCAGCGTTGAGTATAGCGGGGAAAGCACAGATACGCAGTATTTT | TRBD2 | TRBJ2-3 | TRBV29-1 | few
CAWRAGGSYEQYF | TGTGCCTGGAGAGCGGGAGGAAGTTACGAGCAGTACTTC | TRBD2 | TRBJ2-7 | TRBV30 | many
CASTWAPSTDTQYF | TGCGCCAGCACCTGGGCTCCTAGCACAGATACGCAGTATTTT | NA | TRBJ2-3 | TRBV5-1 | many
CAISEGLLNEQYF | TGTGCCATCAGTGAGGGGCTTCTCAACGAGCAGTACTTC | NA | TRBJ2-7 | TRBV10-3 | few